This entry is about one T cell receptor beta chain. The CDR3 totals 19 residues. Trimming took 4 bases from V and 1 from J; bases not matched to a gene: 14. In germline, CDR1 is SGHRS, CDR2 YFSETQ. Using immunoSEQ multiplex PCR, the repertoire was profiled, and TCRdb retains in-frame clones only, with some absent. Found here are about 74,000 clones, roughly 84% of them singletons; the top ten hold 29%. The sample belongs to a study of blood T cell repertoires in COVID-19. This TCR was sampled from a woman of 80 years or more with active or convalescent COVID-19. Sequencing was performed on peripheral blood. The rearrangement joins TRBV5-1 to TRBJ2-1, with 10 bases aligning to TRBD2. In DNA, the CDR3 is TGCGCCAGCAGCCACGCTAGCGGGGGCGATGGGAGGTCCTACAATGAGCAGTTCTTC. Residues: CASSHASGGDGRSYNEQFF.